These T cell receptor beta chains were read from a single sample in a study of blood T cells in healthy people across ages. Via MiXCR, TCRdb re-called the 5' RACE reads, giving one row per CDR3 protein. The table has hundreds of thousands of distinct CDR3 sequences, around 42% seen once. The sequenced sample was blood. The receptors come from a man aged 55 to 69 in good health. Each CDR3 is given with its conserved first and last residue. D genes are given only for firm matches. Expanded clones are given a class, and other clones once, few, many or no size at all.

cdr3_length	v_call	d_call	clone_size	j_call	cdr3_nt	cdr3_aa
15	TRBV12-3/TRBV12-4	NA	NA	TRBJ1-2	TGTGCCAGCAGTCAAATCCAGGGGCGAGACTATGGCTACACCTTC	CASSQIQGRDYGYTF
14	TRBV10-3	TRBD1	NA	TRBJ1-5	TGTGCCACACGGACAGGGGTCCAGGATCAGCCCCAGCATTTT	CATRTGVQDQPQHF
13	TRBV29-1	NA	NA	TRBJ2-5	TGCAGCGTTGAGAGTCGGGGATTGGAGACCCAGTACTTC	CSVESRGLETQYF
16	TRBV28	TRBD2	few	TRBJ2-5	TGTGCCAGCAGTTTGAGAGTAGCGGGGGATAAAGAGACCCAGTACTTC	CASSLRVAGDKETQYF
13	TRBV7-6	NA	NA	TRBJ1-5	TGTGCCAACAGCTTAGCGAAGTATCAGCCCCAGCATTTT	CANSLAKYQPQHF
13	TRBV18	TRBD2	few	TRBJ2-7	TGTGCCAGCTCCCGGGGGGAATCCTACGAGCAGTACTTC	CASSRGESYEQYF
16	TRBV27	TRBD2	NA	TRBJ2-3	TGTGCCAGCAGTTGGGTTTTTGGACTAGCGGTGGATACGCAGTATTTT	CASSWVFGLAVDTQYF
17	TRBV6-2/TRBV6-3	TRBD2	NA	TRBJ2-3	TGTGCCAGCAGGCGGGCCCACAGCGGGGCCCGCACAGATACGCAGTATTTT	CASRRAHSGARTDTQYF
14	TRBV20-1	NA	NA	TRBJ2-7	TGCAGTGCTCGTAACCAGCTTAATTCCTACGAGCAGTACTTC	CSARNQLNSYEQYF
16	TRBV4-1	NA	NA	TRBJ1-4	TGCGCCAGCAGCCAAGATCCCGCATATCCGAATGAAAAACTGTTTTTT	CASSQDPAYPNEKLFF
12	TRBV2	NA	NA	TRBJ2-3	TGTGCCAGCAGTGAACCTGGGGATACGCAGTATTTT	CASSEPGDTQYF
17	TRBV27	TRBD2	few	TRBJ2-5	TGTGCCAGCAGTTTATTAGTTCCGGGAGGACTACAAGAGACCCAGTACTTC	CASSLLVPGGLQETQYF
14	TRBV9	NA	few	TRBJ2-7	TGTGCCAGCAGCGTAGGGGGATACTCCTACGAGCAGTACTTC	CASSVGGYSYEQYF
17	TRBV4-1	TRBD2	few	TRBJ2-7	TGCGCCAGCAGCCAAGATAATCTAGCGGGGGGATCCGGCGAGCAGTACTTC	CASSQDNLAGGSGEQYF
13	TRBV20-1	NA	NA	TRBJ2-5	TGCAGTGCTAGAGAGAGACTTAAAGAGACCCAGTACTTC	CSARERLKETQYF
14	TRBV6-1	NA	NA	TRBJ2-5	TGTGCCAGCAGTGAACTGACAGGCGTCAGGACCCAGTACTTC	CASSELTGVRTQYF
14	TRBV27	TRBD1	few	TRBJ2-7	TGTGCCAGCGGGGACAGGGGGCATTCCTACGAGCAGTACTTC	CASGDRGHSYEQYF
15	TRBV7-9	NA	few	TRBJ2-5	TGTGCCAGCAGGGTCGACGGGGCGCGAAGAGAGACCCAGTACTTC	CASRVDGARRETQYF
15	TRBV2	TRBD1	NA	TRBJ1-1	TGTGCCAGCAGTTCAACCGGGACAGGGCTGACTGAAGCTTTCTTT	CASSSTGTGLTEAFF